Described below is a single TCR beta chain sequence and its context. The target antigen is unknown. Every PCR was spiked with synthetic TCR analog templates. Assay used: immunoSEQ multiplex PCR; TCRdb lists only in-frame clones, some missing. The profile covers tens of thousands of clones, with around nine tenths appearing a single time and around 10% taken by the ten largest. CDR3 size: 13 residues. V lost 0 bases, J lost 11 bases, and 13 bases lay in between. Per germline, CDR1 SGDLS and CDR2 YYNGEE. This record belongs to a study of PD-L1 blockade in urothelial cancer. About the research overall: Men with urothelial cancer arising in the bladder made up most of the roughly 29 patients. Blood samples had a median of 141,255 T cells.

Regarding time point: peripheral blood 6 weeks after treatment start. Findings of the study overall: Durable benefit accompanied greater 3-week expansion of tumor-associated blood clones.

This rearrangement joins TRBV9 to TRBJ2-3; weak D call: TRBD2 (5 bases). The sequence came from a woman aged 60-75 years with urothelial cancer. The material sequenced was PBMCs, taken around atezolizumab (anti-PD-L1) treatment. CDR3 in amino acids: CASSVEGNGLQYF. The CDR3 bases are TGTGCCAGCAGCGTAGAAGGGAATGGACTGCAGTATTTT.